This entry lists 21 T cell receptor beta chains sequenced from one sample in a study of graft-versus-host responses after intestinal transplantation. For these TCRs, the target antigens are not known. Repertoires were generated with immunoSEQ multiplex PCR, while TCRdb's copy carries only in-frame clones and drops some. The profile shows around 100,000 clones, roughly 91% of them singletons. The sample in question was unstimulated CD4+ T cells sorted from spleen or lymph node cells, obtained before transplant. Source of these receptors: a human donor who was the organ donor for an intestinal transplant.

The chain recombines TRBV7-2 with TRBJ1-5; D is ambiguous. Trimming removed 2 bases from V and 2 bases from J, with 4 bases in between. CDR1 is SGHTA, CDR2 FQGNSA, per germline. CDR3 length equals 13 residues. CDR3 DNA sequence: TGTGCCAGCAGCTTACAGGGCAATCAGCCCCAGCATTTT. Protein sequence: CASSLQGNQPQHF.

The CDR3 sequence is CASSRGTGKYSPLHF. The DNA for the CDR3 is TGTGCCAGCAGTAGGGGGACAGGGAAGTATTCACCCCTCCACTTT. The chain couples TRBV28 to TRBJ1-6, with TRBD1 identical over 9 bases. The CDR3 contains 15 residues. Germline V gene lookup returns CDR1 MDHEN and CDR2 SYDVKM. The J segment lost 8 bases and the V segment lost 5 bases, leaving 7 bases of the junction unmatched.

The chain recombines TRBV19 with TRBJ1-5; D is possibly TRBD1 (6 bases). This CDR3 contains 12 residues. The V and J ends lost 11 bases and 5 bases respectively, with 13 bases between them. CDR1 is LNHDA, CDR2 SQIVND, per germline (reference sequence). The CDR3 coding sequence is TGTGCCTCTAACAGGGTGGATCAGCCCCAGCATTTT. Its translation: CASNRVDQPQHF.

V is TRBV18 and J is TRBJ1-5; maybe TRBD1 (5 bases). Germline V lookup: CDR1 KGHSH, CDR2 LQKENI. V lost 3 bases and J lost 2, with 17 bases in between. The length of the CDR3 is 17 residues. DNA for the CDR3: TGTGCCAGCTCACCGGGGGGAAGGGGAAATCGCAATCAGCCCCAGCATTTT. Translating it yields CASSPGGRGNRNQPQHF. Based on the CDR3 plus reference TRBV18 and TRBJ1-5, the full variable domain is NAGVMQNPRHLVRRRGQEARLRCSPMKGHSHVYWYRQLPEEGLKFMVYLQKENIIDESGMPKERFSAEFPKEGPSILRIQQVVRGDSAAYFCASSPGGRGNRNQPQHFGDGTRLSIL.

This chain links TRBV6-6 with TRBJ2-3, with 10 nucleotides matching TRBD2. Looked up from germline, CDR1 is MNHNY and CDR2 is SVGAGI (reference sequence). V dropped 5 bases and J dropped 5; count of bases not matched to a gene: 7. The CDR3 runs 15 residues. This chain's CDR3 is CASSERGGRGDTQYF. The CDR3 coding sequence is TGTGCCAGCAGTGAGCGGGGGGGTCGGGGAGATACGCAGTATTTT.

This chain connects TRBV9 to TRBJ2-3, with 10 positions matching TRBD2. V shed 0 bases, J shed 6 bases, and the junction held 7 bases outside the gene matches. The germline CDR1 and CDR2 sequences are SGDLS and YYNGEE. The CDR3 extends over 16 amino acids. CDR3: CASSVGVAGGTDTQYF. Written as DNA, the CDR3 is TGTGCCAGCAGCGTAGGTGTAGCGGGGGGTACTGATACGCAGTATTTT. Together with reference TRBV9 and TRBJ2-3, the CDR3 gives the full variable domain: DSGVTQTPKHLITATGQRVTLRCSPRSGDLSVYWYQQSLDQGLQFLIQYYNGEERAKGNILERFSAQQFPDLHSELNLSSLELGDSALYFCASSVGVAGGTDTQYFGPGTRLTVL.

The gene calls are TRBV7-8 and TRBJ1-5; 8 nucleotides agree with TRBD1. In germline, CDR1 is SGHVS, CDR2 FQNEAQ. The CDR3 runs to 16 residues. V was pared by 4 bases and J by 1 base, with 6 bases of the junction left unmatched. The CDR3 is CASSSGQGRSNQPQHF. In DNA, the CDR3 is TGTGCCAGCAGCTCTGGACAGGGCCGGAGCAATCAGCCCCAGCATTTT.

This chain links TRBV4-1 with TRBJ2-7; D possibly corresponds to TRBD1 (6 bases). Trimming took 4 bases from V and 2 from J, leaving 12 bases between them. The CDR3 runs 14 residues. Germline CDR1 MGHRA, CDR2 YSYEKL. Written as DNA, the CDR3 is TGCGCCAGCAGCCGGCAACAGGGCCCCTACGAGCAGTACTTC. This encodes CASSRQQGPYEQYF.

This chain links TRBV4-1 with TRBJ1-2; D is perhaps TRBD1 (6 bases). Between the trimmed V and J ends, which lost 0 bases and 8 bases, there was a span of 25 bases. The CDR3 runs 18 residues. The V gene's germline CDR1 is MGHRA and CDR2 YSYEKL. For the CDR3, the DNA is TGCGCCAGCAGCCAAGATAGTAAGGCAAACAGGGTCAAGAGGGGCTACACCTTC. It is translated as CASSQDSKANRVKRGYTF.

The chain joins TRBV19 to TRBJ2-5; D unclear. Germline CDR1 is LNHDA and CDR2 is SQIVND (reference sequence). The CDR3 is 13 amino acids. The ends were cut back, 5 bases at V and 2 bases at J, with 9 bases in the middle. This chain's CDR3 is CASSLRVQETQYF. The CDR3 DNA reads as TGTGCCAGTAGTCTTCGGGTTCAAGAGACCCAGTACTTC.

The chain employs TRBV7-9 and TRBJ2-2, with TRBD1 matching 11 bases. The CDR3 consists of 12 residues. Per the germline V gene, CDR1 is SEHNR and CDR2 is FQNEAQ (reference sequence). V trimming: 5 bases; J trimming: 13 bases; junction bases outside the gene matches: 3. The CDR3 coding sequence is TGTGCCAGCAGCCGGACAGGGGGCGGGCTGTTTTTT. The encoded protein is CASSRTGGGLFF. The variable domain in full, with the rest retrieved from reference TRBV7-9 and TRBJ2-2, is DTGVSQNPRHKITKRGQNVTFRCDPISEHNRLYWYRQTLGQGPEFLTYFQNEAQLEKSRLLSDRFSAERPKGSFSTLEIQRTEQGDSAMYLCASSRTGGGLFFGEGSRLTVL.

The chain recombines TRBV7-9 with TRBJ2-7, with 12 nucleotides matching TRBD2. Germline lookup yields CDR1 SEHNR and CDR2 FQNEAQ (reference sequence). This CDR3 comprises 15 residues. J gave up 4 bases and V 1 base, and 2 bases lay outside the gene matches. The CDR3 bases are TGTGCCAGCAGCTTAGGAGGGACTAGCGGGTACGAGCAGTACTTC. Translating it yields CASSLGGTSGYEQYF.

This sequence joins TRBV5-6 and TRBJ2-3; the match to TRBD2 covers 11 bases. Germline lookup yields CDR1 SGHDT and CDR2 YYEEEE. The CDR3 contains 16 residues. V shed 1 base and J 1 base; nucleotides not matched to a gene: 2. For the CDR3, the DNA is TGTGCCAGCAGCTTGTTGACTAGCGGGGGCACAGATACGCAGTATTTT. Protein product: CASSLLTSGGTDTQYF. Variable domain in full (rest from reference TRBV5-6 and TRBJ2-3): DAGVTQSPTHLIKTRGQQVTLRCSPKSGHDTVSWYQQALGQGPQFIFQYYEEEERQRGNFPDRFSGHQFPNYSSELNVNALLLGDSALYLCASSLLTSGGTDTQYFGPGTRLTVL.

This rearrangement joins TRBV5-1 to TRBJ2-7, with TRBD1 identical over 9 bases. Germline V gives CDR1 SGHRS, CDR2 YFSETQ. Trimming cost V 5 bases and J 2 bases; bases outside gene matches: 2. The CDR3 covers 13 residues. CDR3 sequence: CASRGQGTYEQYF. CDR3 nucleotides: TGCGCCAGCAGGGGACAGGGAACCTACGAGCAGTACTTC.

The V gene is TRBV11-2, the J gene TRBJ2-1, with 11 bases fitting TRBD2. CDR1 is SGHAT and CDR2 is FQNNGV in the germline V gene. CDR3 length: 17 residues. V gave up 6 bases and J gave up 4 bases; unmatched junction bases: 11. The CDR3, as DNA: TGTGCCAGCAGTCCCGCCCCGGGACTAGCGGTATACAATGAGCAGTTCTTC. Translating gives CASSPAPGLAVYNEQFF.

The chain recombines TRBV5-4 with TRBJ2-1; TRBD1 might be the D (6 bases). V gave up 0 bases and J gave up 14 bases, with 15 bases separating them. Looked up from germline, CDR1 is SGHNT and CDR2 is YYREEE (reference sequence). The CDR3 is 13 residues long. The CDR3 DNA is TGTGCCAGCAGCTTGGGGCCAAGAGGGGGTGAGTTCTTC. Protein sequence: CASSLGPRGGEFF.

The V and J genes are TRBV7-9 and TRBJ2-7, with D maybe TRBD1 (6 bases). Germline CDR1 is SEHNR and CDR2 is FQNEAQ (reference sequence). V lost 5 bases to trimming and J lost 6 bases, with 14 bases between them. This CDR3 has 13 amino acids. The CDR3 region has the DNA TGTGCCAGCAGCCCCGGGACAAGTAGCGAGCAGTACTTC. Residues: CASSPGTSSEQYF. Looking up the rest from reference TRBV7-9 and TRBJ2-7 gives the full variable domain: DTGVSQNPRHKITKRGQNVTFRCDPISEHNRLYWYRQTLGQGPEFLTYFQNEAQLEKSRLLSDRFSAERPKGSFSTLEIQRTEQGDSAMYLCASSPGTSSEQYFGPGTRLTVT.

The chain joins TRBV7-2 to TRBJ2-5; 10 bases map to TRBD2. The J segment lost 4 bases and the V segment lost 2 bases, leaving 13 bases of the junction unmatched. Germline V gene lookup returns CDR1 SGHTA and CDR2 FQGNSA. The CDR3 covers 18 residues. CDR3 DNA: TGTGCCAGCAGCTTATTCCTACTAGCGGGGCCAGGCATAGAGACCCAGTACTTC. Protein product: CASSLFLLAGPGIETQYF.

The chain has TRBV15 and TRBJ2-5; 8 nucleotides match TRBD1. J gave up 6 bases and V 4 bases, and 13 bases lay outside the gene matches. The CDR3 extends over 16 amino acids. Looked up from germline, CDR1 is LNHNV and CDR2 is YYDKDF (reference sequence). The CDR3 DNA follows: TGTGCCACCAGCACTTCGATCGGGACAGGCTTGAAGACCCAGTACTTC. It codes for CATSTSIGTGLKTQYF.

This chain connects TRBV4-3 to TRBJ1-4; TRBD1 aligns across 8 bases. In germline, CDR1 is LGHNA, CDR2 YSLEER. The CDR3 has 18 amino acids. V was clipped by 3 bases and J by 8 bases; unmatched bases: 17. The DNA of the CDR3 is TGCGCCAGCAGCCAGTTAAGAGGGTCAGGGGGCGCGGGGGAAAAACTGTTTTTT. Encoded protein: CASSQLRGSGGAGEKLFF.

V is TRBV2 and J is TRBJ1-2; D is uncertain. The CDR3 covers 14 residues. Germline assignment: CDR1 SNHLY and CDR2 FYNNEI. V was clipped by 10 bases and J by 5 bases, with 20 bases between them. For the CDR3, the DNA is TGTGCCATCTCAGCGGGAGGGAACGAGTATGGCTACACCTTC. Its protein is CAISAGGNEYGYTF.